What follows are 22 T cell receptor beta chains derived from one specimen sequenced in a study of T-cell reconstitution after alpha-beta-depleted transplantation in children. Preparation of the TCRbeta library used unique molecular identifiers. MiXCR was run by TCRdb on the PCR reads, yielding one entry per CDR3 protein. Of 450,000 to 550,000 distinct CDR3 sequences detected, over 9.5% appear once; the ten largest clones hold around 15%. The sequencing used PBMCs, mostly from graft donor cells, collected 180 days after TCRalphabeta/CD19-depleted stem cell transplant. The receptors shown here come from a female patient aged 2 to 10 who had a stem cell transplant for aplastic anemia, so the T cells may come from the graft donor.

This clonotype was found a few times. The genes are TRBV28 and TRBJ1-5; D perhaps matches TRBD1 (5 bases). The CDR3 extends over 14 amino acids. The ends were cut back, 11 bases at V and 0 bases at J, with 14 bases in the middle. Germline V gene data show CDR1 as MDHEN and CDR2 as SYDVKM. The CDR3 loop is CAGGTVYSNQPQHF. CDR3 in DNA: TGTGCCGGGGGGACGGTGTATAGCAATCAGCCCCAGCATTTT.

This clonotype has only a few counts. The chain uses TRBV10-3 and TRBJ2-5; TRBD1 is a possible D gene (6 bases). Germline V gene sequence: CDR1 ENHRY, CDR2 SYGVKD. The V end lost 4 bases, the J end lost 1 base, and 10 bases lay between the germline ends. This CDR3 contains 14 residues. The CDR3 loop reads CAISGRGTQETQYF. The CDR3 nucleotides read TGTGCCATCAGTGGCAGGGGAACCCAAGAGACCCAGTACTTC.

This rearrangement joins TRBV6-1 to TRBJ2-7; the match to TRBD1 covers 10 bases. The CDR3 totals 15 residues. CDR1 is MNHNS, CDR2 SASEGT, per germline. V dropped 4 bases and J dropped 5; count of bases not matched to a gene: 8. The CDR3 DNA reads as TGTGCCAGCAGTGTACAGACAGGGGGCCCGGACGAGCAGTACTTC. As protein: CASSVQTGGPDEQYF.

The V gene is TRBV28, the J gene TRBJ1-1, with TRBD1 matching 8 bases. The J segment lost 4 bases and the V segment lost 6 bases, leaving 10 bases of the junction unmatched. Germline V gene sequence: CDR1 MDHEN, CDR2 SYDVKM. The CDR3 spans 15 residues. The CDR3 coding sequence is TGTGCCAGCAGACGCAGGAACAGGGGGAGCACTGAAGCTTTCTTT. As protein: CASRRRNRGSTEAFF.

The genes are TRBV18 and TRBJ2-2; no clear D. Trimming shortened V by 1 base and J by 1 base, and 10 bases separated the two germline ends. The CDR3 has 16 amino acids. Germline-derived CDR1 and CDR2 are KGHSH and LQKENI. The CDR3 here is CASSPLTRKNTGELFF. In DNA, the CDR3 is TGTGCCAGCTCACCACTTACACGGAAGAACACCGGGGAGCTGTTTTTT. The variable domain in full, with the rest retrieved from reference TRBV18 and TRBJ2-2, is NAGVMQNPRHLVRRRGQEARLRCSPMKGHSHVYWYRQLPEEGLKFMVYLQKENIIDESGMPKERFSAEFPKEGPSILRIQQVVRGDSAAYFCASSPLTRKNTGELFFGEGSRLTVL.

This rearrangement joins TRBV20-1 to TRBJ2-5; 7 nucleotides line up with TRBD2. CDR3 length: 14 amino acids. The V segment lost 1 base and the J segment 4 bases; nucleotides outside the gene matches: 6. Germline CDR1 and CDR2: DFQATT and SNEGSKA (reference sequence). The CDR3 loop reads CSARVGGRTETQYF. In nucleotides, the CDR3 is TGCAGTGCTAGAGTAGGCGGGAGAACAGAGACCCAGTACTTC.

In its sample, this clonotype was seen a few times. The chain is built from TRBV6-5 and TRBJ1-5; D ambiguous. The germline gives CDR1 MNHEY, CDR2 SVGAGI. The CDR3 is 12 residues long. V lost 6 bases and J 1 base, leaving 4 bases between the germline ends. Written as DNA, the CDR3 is TGTGCCAGCAGAACCAGCAATCAGCCCCAGCATTTT. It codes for CASRTSNQPQHF.

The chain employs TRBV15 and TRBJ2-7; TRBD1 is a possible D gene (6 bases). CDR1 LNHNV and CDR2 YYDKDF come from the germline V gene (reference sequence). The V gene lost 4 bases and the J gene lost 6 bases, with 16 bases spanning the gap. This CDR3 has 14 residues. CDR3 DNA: TGTGCCACCAGCACCCGGTCAGGGACAACCGAGCAGTACTTC. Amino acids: CATSTRSGTTEQYF.

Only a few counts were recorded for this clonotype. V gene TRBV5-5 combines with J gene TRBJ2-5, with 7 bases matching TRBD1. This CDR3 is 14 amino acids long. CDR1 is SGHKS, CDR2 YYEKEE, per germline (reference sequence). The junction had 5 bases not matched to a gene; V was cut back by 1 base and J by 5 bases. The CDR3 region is CASSLWTGSETQYF. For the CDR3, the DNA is TGTGCCAGCAGCTTGTGGACAGGATCCGAGACCCAGTACTTC. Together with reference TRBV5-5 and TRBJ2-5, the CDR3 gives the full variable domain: DAGVTQSPTHLIKTRGQQVTLRCSPISGHKSVSWYQQVLGQGPQFIFQYYEKEERGRGNFPDRFSARQFPNYSSELNVNALLLGDSALYLCASSLWTGSETQYFGPGTRLLVL.

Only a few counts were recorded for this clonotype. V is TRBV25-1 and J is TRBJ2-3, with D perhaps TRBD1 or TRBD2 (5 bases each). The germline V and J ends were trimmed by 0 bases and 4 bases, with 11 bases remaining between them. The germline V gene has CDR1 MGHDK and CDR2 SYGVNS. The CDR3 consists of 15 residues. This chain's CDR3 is CASSEYHQGADTQYF. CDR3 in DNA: TGTGCCAGCAGTGAATACCACCAGGGAGCAGATACGCAGTATTTT.

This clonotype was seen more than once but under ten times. The CDR3 region is CASSLFGGRSYNEQFF. The CDR3 bases are TGTGCCAGCAGTTTATTCGGCGGGAGGTCCTACAATGAGCAGTTCTTC. The chain has TRBV27 and TRBJ2-1, with 8 bases that match TRBD2. CDR1 and CDR2 from the germline V gene are MNHEY and SMNVEV (reference sequence). The CDR3 is made up of 16 amino acids. V shed 1 base, J shed 1 base, and the junction held 3 bases outside the gene matches.

CDR3 coding DNA: TGTGCCAGCAGTTACTCGACCGGGCCCAAGGTCATTCAGTACTTC. Translating gives CASSYSTGPKVIQYF. The chain is built from TRBV6-2 or TRBV6-3 and TRBJ2-4, with D uncertain. The V end was cut by 0 bases, the J end by 9 bases, with 15 bases between. The CDR3 is 15 residues long. Germline values: CDR1 MNHEY, CDR2 SVGEGT.

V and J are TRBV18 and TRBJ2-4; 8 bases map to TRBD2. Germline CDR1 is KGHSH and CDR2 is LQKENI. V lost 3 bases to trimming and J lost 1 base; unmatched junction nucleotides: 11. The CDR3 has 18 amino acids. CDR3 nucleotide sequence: TGTGCCAGCTCACCGGGAGAAGCGGGAGTCTGGGCCAAAAACATTCAGTACTTC. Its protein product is CASSPGEAGVWAKNIQYF.

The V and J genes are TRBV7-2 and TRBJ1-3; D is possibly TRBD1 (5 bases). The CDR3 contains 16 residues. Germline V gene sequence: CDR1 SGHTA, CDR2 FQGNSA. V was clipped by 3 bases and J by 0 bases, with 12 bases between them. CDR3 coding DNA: TGTGCCAGCAGCTTCAGGGTGATAAGCTCTGGAAACACCATATATTTT. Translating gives CASSFRVISSGNTIYF.

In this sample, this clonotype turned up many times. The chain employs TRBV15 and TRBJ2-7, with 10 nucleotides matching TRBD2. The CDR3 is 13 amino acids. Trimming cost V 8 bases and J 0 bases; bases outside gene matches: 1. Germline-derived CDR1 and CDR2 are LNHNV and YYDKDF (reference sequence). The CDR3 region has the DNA TGTGCCACCCGGACTAGCGGCTCCTACGAGCAGTACTTC. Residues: CATRTSGSYEQYF.

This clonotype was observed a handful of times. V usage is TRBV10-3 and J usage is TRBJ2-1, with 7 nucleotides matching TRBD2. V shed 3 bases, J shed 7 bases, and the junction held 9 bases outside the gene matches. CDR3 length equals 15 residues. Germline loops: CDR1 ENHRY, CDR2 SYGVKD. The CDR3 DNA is TGTGCCATCAGTGACCCCGGGCGGGAGAGGAATGAGCAGTTCTTC. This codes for CAISDPGRERNEQFF.

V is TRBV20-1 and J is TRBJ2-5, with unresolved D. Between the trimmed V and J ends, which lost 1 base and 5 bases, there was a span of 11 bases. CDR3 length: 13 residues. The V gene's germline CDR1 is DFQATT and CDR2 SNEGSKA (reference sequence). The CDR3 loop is CSARGTTPETQYF. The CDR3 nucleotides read TGCAGTGCTAGAGGGACCACTCCGGAGACCCAGTACTTC.

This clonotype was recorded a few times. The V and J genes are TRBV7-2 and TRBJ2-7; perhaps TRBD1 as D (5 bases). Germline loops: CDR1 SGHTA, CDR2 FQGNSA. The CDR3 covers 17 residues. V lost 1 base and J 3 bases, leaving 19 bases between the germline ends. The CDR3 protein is CASSLVWPLRVSYEQYF. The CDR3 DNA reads TGTGCCAGCAGCTTAGTTTGGCCCCTCAGGGTGAGCTACGAGCAGTACTTC.

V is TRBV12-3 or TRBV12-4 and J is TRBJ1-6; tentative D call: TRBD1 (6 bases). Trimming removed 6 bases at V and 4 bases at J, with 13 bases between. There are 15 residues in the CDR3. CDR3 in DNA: TGTGCCAGCAGACTACACCAGGGGTATAATTCACCCCTCCACTTT. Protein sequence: CASRLHQGYNSPLHF.

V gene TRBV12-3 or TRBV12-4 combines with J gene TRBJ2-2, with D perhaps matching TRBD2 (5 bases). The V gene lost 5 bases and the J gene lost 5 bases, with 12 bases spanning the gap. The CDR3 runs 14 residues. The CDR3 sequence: CASSPSAVTGELFF. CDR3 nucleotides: TGTGCCAGCAGTCCCTCAGCGGTGACCGGGGAGCTGTTTTTT.

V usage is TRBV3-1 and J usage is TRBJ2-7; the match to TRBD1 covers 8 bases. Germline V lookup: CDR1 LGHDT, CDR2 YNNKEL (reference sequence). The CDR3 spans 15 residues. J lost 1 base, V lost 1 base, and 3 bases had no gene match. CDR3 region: CASSQGTGGSYEQYV. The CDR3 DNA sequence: TGTGCCAGCAGCCAAGGAACAGGGGGATCCTACGAGCAGTACGTC.

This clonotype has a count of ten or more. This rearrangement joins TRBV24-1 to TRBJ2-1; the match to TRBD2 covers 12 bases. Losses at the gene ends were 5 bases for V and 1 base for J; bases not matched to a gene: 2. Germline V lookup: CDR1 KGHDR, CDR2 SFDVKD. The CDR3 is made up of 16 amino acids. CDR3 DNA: TGTGCCACCAGTGGTACTAGCGGGAGGTCCTACAATGAGCAGTTCTTC. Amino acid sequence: CATSGTSGRSYNEQFF.